The table lists the clone carrying this T cell receptor (beta chain) with a count of one. The data were obtained in a study of T cells in Graves' hyperthyroidism and ophthalmopathy. It was RNA transcripts that yielded the amplified TCR beta CDR3 regions. HTBI primers were employed in a first-round RT-PCR of the TCR CDR3. TCRdb ran MiXCR on the multiplex PCR reads and lists one entry per CDR3 protein. The data contain about 320,000 distinct CDR3 sequences, roughly 15% of them seen just once; the ten biggest clones take up around 35%. Hyperthyroidism was newly diagnosed in patients aged 18 to 65 (duration under 2 months). Source material for PBMCs was more than 9.5 ml fresh peripheral blood. The CDR3 contains 15 residues. The junction had 4 bases not matched to a gene; V was cut back by 0 bases and J by 4 bases. The germline V gene has CDR1 DFQATT and CDR2 SNEGSKA (reference sequence).

The sample comprised blood. The receptor was derived from a man aged 25-45 years with Graves' hyperthyroidism. The chain employs TRBV20-1 and TRBJ2-7, with 12 positions matching TRBD1. The CDR3 sequence is CSARDGTGGLYEQYF. As DNA, the CDR3 is TGCAGTGCTAGAGACGGGACAGGGGGCTTATACGAGCAGTACTTC.